The 14 T cell receptor beta chains listed next were all sequenced from one sample in a study of cytotoxic CD8 clonotypes in ibrutinib-treated CLL. Here immunoSEQ multiplex PCR was the method, and the copy in TCRdb shows in-frame clones only, minus some. The data show under 150,000 clones, approximately 81% seen once. Source: PBMCs, taken after 24 months of ibrutinib treatment. Source of these receptors: a human donor with chronic lymphocytic leukemia.

This chain links TRBV18 with TRBJ1-4; 7 nucleotides match TRBD1. The germline V gene encodes CDR1 KGHSH and CDR2 LQKENI. The length of the CDR3 is 14 residues. Germline trimming cut 4 bases from V and 8 bases from J; bases unmatched to any gene: 7. As DNA, the CDR3 is TGTGCCAGCTCACTACAGGGGCGAGGAGAAAAACTGTTTTTT. Encoded protein: CASSLQGRGEKLFF.

The CDR3 here is CASSRGLAGNTDTQYF. The DNA for the CDR3 is TGTGCCAGCAGTCGGGGACTAGCGGGAAACACAGATACGCAGTATTTT. The chain carries TRBV6-6 and TRBJ2-3; 13 bases align to TRBD2. V was clipped by 5 bases and J by 2 bases; unmatched bases: 4. The CDR3 loop spans 16 amino acids. Germline lookup yields CDR1 MNHNY and CDR2 SVGAGI (reference sequence).

The DNA of the CDR3 is TGTGCCAGCAGTAAATTACGGGGTTTAGGCGGAACCGGGGAGCTGTTTTTT. Amino acid sequence: CASSKLRGLGGTGELFF. This chain connects TRBV28 to TRBJ2-2; tentative D call: TRBD2 (5 bases). CDR3 size: 17 residues. V shed 5 bases and J shed 5 bases, with 21 bases lying between them. Germline-derived CDR1 and CDR2 are MDHEN and SYDVKM.

The chain recombines TRBV19 with TRBJ2-7; D is perhaps TRBD1 (8 bases). CDR1 and CDR2 from the germline V gene are LNHDA and SQIVND (reference sequence). V was clipped by 0 bases and J by 3 bases, with 18 bases between them. This CDR3 contains 17 residues. The CDR3 sequence: CASSIDAGGTGDYEQYF. The CDR3 DNA follows: TGTGCCAGTAGTATAGATGCCGGGGGGACAGGAGACTACGAGCAGTACTTC.

In its sample, this clone was seen a few times. In nucleotides, the CDR3 is TGTGCCAGCAGCTTAGGGCAGGGGCCGTCGAACATTCAGTACTTC. Encoded protein: CASSLGQGPSNIQYF. The chain couples TRBV7-9 to TRBJ2-4; D possibly corresponds to TRBD1 (6 bases). The germline V gene encodes CDR1 SEHNR and CDR2 FQNEAQ (reference sequence). V lost 1 base and J 7 bases, leaving 14 bases between the germline ends. The CDR3 length is 15 residues.

This rearrangement joins TRBV28 to TRBJ1-5; D not certain. The CDR3 totals 13 residues. V was shortened by 5 bases and J by 7 bases, with 12 bases between the two germline ends. Germline V gene data show CDR1 as MDHEN and CDR2 as SYDVKM. For the CDR3, the DNA is TGTGCCAGCAGTACCGGACTCTACCAGCCCCAGCATTTT. Protein: CASSTGLYQPQHF.

This sequence joins TRBV6-5 and TRBJ2-7, with D unclear. The germline CDR1 and CDR2 sequences are MNHEY and SVGAGI. The V and J ends lost 5 bases and 5 bases respectively, with 10 bases between them. The CDR3 has 12 amino acids. CDR3: CASSVTEDEQYF. DNA of the CDR3: TGTGCCAGCAGTGTGACTGAGGACGAGCAGTACTTC.

The chain recombines TRBV9 with TRBJ2-2; TRBD2 matches 10 bases. The germline V gene has CDR1 SGDLS and CDR2 YYNGEE. Losses at the gene ends were 5 bases for V and 2 bases for J; bases not matched to a gene: 12. The length of the CDR3 is 18 residues. Here the CDR3 reads CASRKGIAGGHNTGELFF. The CDR3 DNA reads as TGTGCCAGCAGAAAGGGTATAGCGGGGGGACATAACACCGGGGAGCTGTTTTTT. The entire variable domain, with the rest obtained from reference TRBV9 and TRBJ2-2, is as follows: DSGVTQTPKHLITATGQRVTLRCSPRSGDLSVYWYQQSLDQGLQFLIQYYNGEERAKGNILERFSAQQFPDLHSELNLSSLELGDSALYFCASRKGIAGGHNTGELFFGEGSRLTVL.

This clone has only one observation. This sequence joins TRBV9 and TRBJ2-2; 7 nucleotides align to TRBD1. The germline V gene encodes CDR1 SGDLS and CDR2 YYNGEE. The junction had 6 bases not matched to a gene; V was cut back by 0 bases and J by 4 bases. This CDR3 contains 16 residues. CDR3 sequence reads: CASSVASSGGTGELFF. The CDR3 coding sequence is TGTGCCAGCAGCGTAGCTTCGTCAGGGGGCACCGGGGAGCTGTTTTTT.

V gene TRBV5-4 combines with J gene TRBJ2-7; possible D gene TRBD2, 6 bases. This CDR3 spans 14 amino acids. Germline values: CDR1 SGHNT, CDR2 YYREEE (reference sequence). Deletions cut 4 bases from V and 3 bases from J, with 14 bases between. The CDR3 sequence: CASSGGVFGYEQYF. CDR3 DNA: TGTGCCAGCAGCGGAGGGGTCTTCGGCTACGAGCAGTACTTC.

The chain uses TRBV6-1 and TRBJ1-2; tentatively, D is TRBD1 (5 bases). CDR1 and CDR2 from the germline V gene are MNHNS and SASEGT. V was cut by 4 bases and J by 8 bases, with 14 bases left in between. The CDR3 consists of 13 residues. This CDR3 reads CASSGGEGWGYTF. The DNA of the CDR3 is TGTGCCAGCAGTGGGGGAGAGGGGTGGGGCTACACCTTC.

The CDR3, as DNA: TGTGCCATCAGTGAGTCCTACCGGGAGCAGTACTTC. Translation gives CAISESYREQYF. The gene calls are TRBV10-3 and TRBJ2-7; no firm D call. This CDR3 is built from 12 residues. Germline V gives CDR1 ENHRY, CDR2 SYGVKD. V lost 0 bases and J lost 7, with 7 bases in between.

The chain couples TRBV7-6 to TRBJ2-1; possibly TRBD1 for D (6 bases). Trimming took 5 bases from V and 1 from J, leaving 12 bases between them. CDR1 SGHVS and CDR2 FNYEAQ come from the germline V gene. This CDR3 has 15 amino acids. The CDR3 is CASSPTRGSYNEQFF. CDR3 DNA sequence: TGTGCCAGCAGCCCAACCAGGGGTTCCTACAATGAGCAGTTCTTC.

The V call is TRBV6-5, the J call TRBJ2-7, with D possibly TRBD1 on 5 matching bases. The CDR3 has 14 amino acids. The germline gives CDR1 MNHEY, CDR2 SVGAGI. V dropped 6 bases and J dropped 2 bases, with 14 bases sitting between them. Here the CDR3 reads CASSSDRVAYEQYF. The CDR3 nucleotides read TGTGCCAGCAGCTCTGACAGAGTGGCCTACGAGCAGTACTTC.